The T cell receptor beta chain described here comes from a study of regulatory T cells in long-lasting Graves disease. Germline CDR1 and CDR2: MNHEY and SMNVEV (reference sequence). The CDR3 spans 15 residues. The germline V and J ends were trimmed by 7 bases and 5 bases, with 20 bases remaining between them. This clonotype was detected ten times or more. Time point specified: newly diagnosed GD, antithyroid drugs for less than 3 months. There was RNA extracted from PBMCs, and the TCR library was made from it. According to the study, TCR beta libraries were built with iRepertoire HTBI primers and CDR3-region Arm-PCR. TCRdb re-called the multiplex PCR reads with MiXCR, one entry per CDR3 protein. The sample carries approximately 300,000 distinct CDR3 sequences, 18% recorded once.

The chain is built from TRBV27 and TRBJ1-2; D may be TRBD1 (5 bases). The sequence came from a female donor with Graves disease. This specimen was peripheral blood mononuclear cells (PBMCs), taken at new diagnosis, from a patient treated with antithyroid drugs. The CDR3 loop reads CASKIRGQQGYGYTF. The CDR3, as DNA: TGTGCCAGCAAGATTAGGGGCCAGCAGGGTTATGGCTACACCTTC.